This T cell receptor beta chain was obtained from a study of beta chain features in type 1 diabetes. Whole-study results and caveats: Within each of all four CD4+ subsets, Type 1 diabetes patients had TCRB CDR3s that were moderately but significantly shorter. Healthy donors had naive, central memory and Treg TCRB repertoires that appeared less similar than those seen among patients.

Per germline, CDR1 LNHNV and CDR2 YYDKDF (reference sequence). The CDR3 is 16 residues long. Via the markers CD45RO/CCR7/CD25/CD127/CD95/CD27, stem cell-like memory, regulatory, central memory and naive CD4+ cells were sorted. This clone was seen a few times. The target antigen is unknown. Reverse transcribing all isolated RNA meant expressed TCRB transcripts were sequenced. Sequencing was performed with immunoSEQ multiplex PCR; in TCRdb, only in-frame clones are kept and a portion is missing. The sample lists 250,000 or so clones, about a fifth occurring once. The genes are TRBV15 and TRBJ2-5; 11 bases are a match to TRBD1. The J call may be incorrect, as the DNA end agrees better with TRBJ2-7. This sequence originates from a woman aged 40-49 years with type 1 diabetes. Sequenced sample: naive CD4+ T cells from blood. The CDR3 nucleotides are TGTGCCACCAGCAGAGAAGCCGGGACAGGGGGCTACGAGCAGTACTTC. It specifies CATSREAGTGGYEQYF.